This TCR beta chain was recovered during a study of blood T cell repertoires in COVID-19. For the study at large: Spain, Italy and the United States supplied samples that represented acute and convalescent COVID-19. Sources were T cells, B-cell-depleted T cells, or PBMCs; the material itself was cDNA or gDNA.

Seattle patients were enrolled during active infection and followed longitudinally. Original data processing: Reference gene primer amplification gave estimated nucleated cell counts. Libraries were prepared by immunoSEQ multiplex PCR; TCRdb keeps only in-frame clonotypes and omits some of them. V and J calls and clone size follow that table, whereas D and trimming were derived from the DNA. The sample records over 150,000 clones, approximately 90% being singletons. Trimming took 4 bases from V and 3 from J; bases not matched to a gene: 7. CDR1 SGHRS and CDR2 YFSETQ come from the germline V gene. The CDR3 has 14 amino acids.

The rearrangement links TRBV5-1 to TRBJ2-7; 7 positions agree with TRBD1. The material sequenced was peripheral blood. The clonotype was recovered from a woman aged 70-85 years with COVID-19, enrolled during active disease. The DNA for the CDR3 is TGCGCCAGCAGCCCAAGGACAGGAGACTACGAGCAGTACTTC. This encodes CASSPRTGDYEQYF.